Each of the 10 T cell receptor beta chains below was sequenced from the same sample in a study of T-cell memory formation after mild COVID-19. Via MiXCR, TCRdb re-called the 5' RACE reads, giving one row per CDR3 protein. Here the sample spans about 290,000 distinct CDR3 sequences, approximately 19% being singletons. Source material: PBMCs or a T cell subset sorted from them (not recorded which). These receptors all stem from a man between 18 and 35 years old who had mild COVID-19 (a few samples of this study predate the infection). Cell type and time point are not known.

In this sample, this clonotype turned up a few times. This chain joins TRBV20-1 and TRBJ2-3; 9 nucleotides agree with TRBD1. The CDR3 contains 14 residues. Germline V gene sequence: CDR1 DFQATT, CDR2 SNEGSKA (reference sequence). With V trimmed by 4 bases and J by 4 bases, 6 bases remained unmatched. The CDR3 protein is CSATLRDRADTQYF. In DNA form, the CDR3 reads TGCAGTGCTACTCTGAGGGACAGGGCAGATACGCAGTATTTT.

The CDR3 region has the DNA TGCGCCAGCAAAACGACAGGGGCCGGGGAGACCCAGTACTTC. Amino acids: CASKTTGAGETQYF. The J gene is TRBJ2-5, the V gene TRBV5-1, with 8 bases that match TRBD1. Looked up from germline, CDR1 is SGHRS and CDR2 is YFSETQ. The V segment lost 6 bases and the J segment 5 bases; nucleotides outside the gene matches: 9. The CDR3 is 14 amino acids.

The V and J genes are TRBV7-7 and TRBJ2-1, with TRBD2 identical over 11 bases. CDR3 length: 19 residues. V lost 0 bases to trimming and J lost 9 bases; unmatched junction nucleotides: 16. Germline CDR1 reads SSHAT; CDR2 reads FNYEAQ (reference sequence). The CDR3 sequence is CASSLAPASGGTPYGEQFF. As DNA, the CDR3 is TGTGCCAGCAGCTTAGCGCCGGCTAGCGGGGGGACGCCTTATGGTGAGCAGTTCTTC.

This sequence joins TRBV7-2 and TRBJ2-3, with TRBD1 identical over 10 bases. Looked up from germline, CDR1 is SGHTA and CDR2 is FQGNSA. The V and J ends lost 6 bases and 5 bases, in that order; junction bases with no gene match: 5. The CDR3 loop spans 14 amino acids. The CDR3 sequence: CASRDGQGGDTQYF. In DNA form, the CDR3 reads TGTGCCAGCAGAGACGGACAGGGGGGAGATACGCAGTATTTT. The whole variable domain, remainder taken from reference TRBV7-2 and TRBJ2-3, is GAGVSQSPSNKVTEKGKDVELRCDPISGHTALYWYRQSLGQGLEFLIYFQGNSAPDKSGLPSDRFSAERTGGSVSTLTIQRTQQEDSAVYLCASRDGQGGDTQYFGPGTRLTVL.

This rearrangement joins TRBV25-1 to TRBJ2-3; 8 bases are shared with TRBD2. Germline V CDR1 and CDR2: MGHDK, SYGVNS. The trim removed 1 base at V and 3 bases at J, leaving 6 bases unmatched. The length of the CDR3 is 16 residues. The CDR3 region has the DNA TGTGCCAGCAGTGAATCACGGCGGGGGGTAACAGATACGCAGTATTTT. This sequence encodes CASSESRRGVTDTQYF.

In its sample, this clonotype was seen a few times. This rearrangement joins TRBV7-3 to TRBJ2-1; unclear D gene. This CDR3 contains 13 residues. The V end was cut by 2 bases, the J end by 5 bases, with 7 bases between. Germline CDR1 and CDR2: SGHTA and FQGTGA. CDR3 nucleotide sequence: TGTGCCAGCAGCTTAGAACAGAACAATGAGCAGTTCTTC. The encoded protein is CASSLEQNNEQFF.

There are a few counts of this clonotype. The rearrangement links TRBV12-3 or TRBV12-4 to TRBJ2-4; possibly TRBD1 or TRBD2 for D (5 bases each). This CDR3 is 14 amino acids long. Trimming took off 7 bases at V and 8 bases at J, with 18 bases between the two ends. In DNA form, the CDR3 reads TGTGCCAGCACCTCGGGGCAGGCGGTTGACATTCAGTACTTC. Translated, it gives CASTSGQAVDIQYF.

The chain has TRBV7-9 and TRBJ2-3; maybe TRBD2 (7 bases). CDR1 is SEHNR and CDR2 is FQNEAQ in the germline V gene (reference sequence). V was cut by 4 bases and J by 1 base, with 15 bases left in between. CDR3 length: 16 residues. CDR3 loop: CASSSLGGGGTDTQYF. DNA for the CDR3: TGTGCCAGCAGCTCTCTAGGCGGGGGCGGCACAGATACGCAGTATTTT.

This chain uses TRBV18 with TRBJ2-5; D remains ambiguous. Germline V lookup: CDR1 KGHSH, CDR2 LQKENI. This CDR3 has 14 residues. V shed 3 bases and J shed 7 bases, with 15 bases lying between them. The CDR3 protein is CASSPPIRARTQYF. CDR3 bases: TGTGCCAGCTCACCCCCGATACGTGCTAGGACCCAGTACTTC.

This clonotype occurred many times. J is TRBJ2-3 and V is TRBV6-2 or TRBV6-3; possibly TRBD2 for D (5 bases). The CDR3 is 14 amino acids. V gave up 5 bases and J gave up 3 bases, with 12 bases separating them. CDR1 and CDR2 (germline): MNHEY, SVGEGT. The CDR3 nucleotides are TGTGCCAGCAGTGATTTTTTAGCGACAGATACGCAGTATTTT. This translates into CASSDFLATDTQYF.